Presented here are 3 T cell receptor beta chains from one specimen sequenced in a study of beta chain features in type 1 diabetes. cDNA synthesis used the whole RNA isolate, giving expressed TCRB sequences. Here immunoSEQ multiplex PCR was the method, and the copy in TCRdb shows in-frame clones only, minus some. The sample comprises roughly 180,000 clones, less than 15% of which are singletons, and 0.55% to 0.8% rests with the top ten. Material for sequencing was central memory CD4+ T cells from blood. The receptors stem from a young woman in good health.

A few counts support this clone. This chain uses TRBV5-4 with TRBJ2-3; D is possibly TRBD1 (6 bases). The CDR3 has 15 residues. The V end lost 4 bases, the J end lost 5 bases, and 17 bases lay between the germline ends. Germline V gives CDR1 SGHNT, CDR2 YYREEE (reference sequence). The CDR3 sequence is CASSVEQGLIDTQYF. The DNA of the CDR3 is TGTGCCAGCAGCGTGGAGCAGGGGCTTATAGATACGCAGTATTTT.

V is TRBV11-2 and J is TRBJ2-1; TRBD2 matches 9 bases. V gave up 1 base and J gave up 0 bases; unmatched junction bases: 10. CDR1 is SGHAT and CDR2 is FQNNGV in the germline V gene. The CDR3 loop spans 19 amino acids. CDR3 region: CASSLVLRVSGSSYNEQFF. Here the CDR3 DNA reads TGTGCCAGCAGCTTAGTGTTGCGTGTTAGCGGGAGCTCCTACAATGAGCAGTTCTTC.

This clone came up a few times. The chain carries TRBV6-4 and TRBJ1-2, with D perhaps TRBD1 (6 bases). The germline V gene has CDR1 MRHNA and CDR2 SNTAGT. The CDR3 consists of 15 residues. V shed 6 bases and J shed 0 bases, with 14 bases lying between them. The CDR3: CASSDPGQTNYGYTF. Here the CDR3 DNA reads TGTGCCAGCAGCGACCCGGGACAAACTAACTATGGCTACACCTTC.